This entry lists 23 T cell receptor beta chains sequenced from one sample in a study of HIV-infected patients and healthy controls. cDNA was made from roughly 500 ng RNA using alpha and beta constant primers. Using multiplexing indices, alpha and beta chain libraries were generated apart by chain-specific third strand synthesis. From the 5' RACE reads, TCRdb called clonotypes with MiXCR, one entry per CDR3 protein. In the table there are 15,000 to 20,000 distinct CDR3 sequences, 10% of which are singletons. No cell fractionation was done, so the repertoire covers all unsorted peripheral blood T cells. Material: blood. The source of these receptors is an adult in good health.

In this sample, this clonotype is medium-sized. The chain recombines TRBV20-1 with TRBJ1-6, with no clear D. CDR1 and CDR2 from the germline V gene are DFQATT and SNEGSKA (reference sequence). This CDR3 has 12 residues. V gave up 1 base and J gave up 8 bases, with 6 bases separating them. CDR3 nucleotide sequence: TGCAGTGCTAGAGGCGGGGATTCACCCCTCCACTTT. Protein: CSARGGDSPLHF.

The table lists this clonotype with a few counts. The CDR3 DNA reads TGCAGTGCTAGAGAGCCGACAGAGAACACTGAAGCTTTCTTT. It yields the protein CSAREPTENTEAFF. The chain is built from TRBV20-1 and TRBJ1-1; TRBD1 is a possible D gene (5 bases). Trimming shortened V by 0 bases and J by 1 base, and 9 bases separated the two germline ends. CDR3 length: 14 amino acids. Germline CDR1 DFQATT, CDR2 SNEGSKA (reference sequence).

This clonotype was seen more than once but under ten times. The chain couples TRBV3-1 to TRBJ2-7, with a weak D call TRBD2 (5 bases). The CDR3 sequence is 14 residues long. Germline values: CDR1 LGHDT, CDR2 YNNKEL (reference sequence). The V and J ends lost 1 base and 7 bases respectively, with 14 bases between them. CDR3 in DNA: TGTGCCAGCAGCCAAGGGCGGGTGGATCGAGAGCAGTACTTC. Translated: CASSQGRVDREQYF.

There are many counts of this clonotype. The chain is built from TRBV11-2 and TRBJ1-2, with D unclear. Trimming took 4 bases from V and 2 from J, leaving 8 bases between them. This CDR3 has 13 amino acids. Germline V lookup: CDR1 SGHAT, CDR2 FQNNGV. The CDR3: CASSSPRNYGYTF. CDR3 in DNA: TGTGCCAGCAGCTCCCCGCGGAACTATGGCTACACCTTC.

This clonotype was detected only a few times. CDR3 bases: TGTGCCAGCAGTATTACAGGTGAAGCTTTCTTT. It encodes CASSITGEAFF. The rearrangement links TRBV7-9 to TRBJ1-1; a weak D match, TRBD1 (5 bases). This CDR3 contains 11 residues. CDR1 SEHNR and CDR2 FQNEAQ come from the germline V gene (reference sequence). The V end was cut by 6 bases, the J end by 7 bases, with 9 bases between.

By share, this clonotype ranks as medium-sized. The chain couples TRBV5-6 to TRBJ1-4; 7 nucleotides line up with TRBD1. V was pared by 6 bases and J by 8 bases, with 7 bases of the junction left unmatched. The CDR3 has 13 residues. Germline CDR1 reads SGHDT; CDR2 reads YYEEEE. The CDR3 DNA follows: TGTGCCAGCAACACAGGGGTTGGCGAAAAACTGTTTTTT. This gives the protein CASNTGVGEKLFF. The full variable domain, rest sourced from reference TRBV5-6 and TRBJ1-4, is DAGVTQSPTHLIKTRGQQVTLRCSPKSGHDTVSWYQQALGQGPQFIFQYYEEEERQRGNFPDRFSGHQFPNYSSELNVNALLLGDSALYLCASNTGVGEKLFFGSGTQLSVL.

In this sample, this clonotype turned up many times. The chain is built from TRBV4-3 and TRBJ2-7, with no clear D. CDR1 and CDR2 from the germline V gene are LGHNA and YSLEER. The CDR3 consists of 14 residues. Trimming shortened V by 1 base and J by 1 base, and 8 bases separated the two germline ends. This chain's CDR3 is CASSQGLPSYEQYF. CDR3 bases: TGCGCCAGCAGCCAAGGCCTGCCTTCCTACGAGCAGTACTTC.

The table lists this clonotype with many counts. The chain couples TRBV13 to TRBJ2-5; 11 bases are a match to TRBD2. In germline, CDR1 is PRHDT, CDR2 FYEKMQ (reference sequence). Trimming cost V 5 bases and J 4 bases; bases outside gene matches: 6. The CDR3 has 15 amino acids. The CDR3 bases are TGTGCCAGCAGCGCCCGACTAGCGGGAAGAGAGACCCAGTACTTC. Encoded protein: CASSARLAGRETQYF.

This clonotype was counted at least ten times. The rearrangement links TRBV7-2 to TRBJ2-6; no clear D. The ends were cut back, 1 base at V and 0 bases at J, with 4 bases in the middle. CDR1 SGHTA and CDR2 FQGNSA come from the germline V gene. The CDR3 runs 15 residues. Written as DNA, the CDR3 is TGTGCCAGCAGCTTAGATCACTCTGGGGCCAACGTCCTGACTTTC. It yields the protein CASSLDHSGANVLTF.

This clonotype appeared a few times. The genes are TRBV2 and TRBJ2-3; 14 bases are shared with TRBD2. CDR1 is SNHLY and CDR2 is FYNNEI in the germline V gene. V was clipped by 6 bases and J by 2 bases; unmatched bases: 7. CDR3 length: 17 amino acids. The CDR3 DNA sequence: TGTGCCAGCAGCGGGACTAGCGGGAGCTACTCCACAGATACGCAGTATTTT. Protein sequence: CASSGTSGSYSTDTQYF.

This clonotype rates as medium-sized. The CDR3 reads CASTPQDRGLNEQYF. The CDR3 DNA sequence: TGTGCCAGCACTCCACAGGACAGGGGGCTGAACGAGCAGTACTTC. This sequence joins TRBV6-2 or TRBV6-3 and TRBJ2-7; 11 bases line up with TRBD1. Germline CDR1 is MNHEY and CDR2 is SVGEGT. The CDR3 is 15 residues long. V dropped 7 bases and J dropped 5; count of bases not matched to a gene: 10.

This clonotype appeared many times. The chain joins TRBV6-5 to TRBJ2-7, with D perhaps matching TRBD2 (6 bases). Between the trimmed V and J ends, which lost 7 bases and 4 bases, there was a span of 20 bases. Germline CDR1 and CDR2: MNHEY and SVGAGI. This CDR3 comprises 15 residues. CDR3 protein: CASTPPDYSSYEQYF. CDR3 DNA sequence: TGTGCCAGCACCCCCCCGGACTACTCCTCATACGAGCAGTACTTC.

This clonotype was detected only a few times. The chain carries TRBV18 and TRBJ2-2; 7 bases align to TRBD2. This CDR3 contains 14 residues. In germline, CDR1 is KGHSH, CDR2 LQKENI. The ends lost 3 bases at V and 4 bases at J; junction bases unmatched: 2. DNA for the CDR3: TGTGCCAGCTCACCGGGACTACCCACCGGGGAGCTGTTTTTT. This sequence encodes CASSPGLPTGELFF. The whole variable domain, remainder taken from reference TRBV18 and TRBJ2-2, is NAGVMQNPRHLVRRRGQEARLRCSPMKGHSHVYWYRQLPEEGLKFMVYLQKENIIDESGMPKERFSAEFPKEGPSILRIQQVVRGDSAAYFCASSPGLPTGELFFGEGSRLTVL.

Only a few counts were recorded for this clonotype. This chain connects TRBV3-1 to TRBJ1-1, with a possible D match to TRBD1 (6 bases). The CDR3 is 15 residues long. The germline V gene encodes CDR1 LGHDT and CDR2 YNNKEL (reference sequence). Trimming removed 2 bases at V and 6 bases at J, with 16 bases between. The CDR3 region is CASSQLGPGGPEAFF. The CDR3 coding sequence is TGTGCCAGCAGCCAACTGGGTCCGGGGGGCCCTGAAGCTTTCTTT.

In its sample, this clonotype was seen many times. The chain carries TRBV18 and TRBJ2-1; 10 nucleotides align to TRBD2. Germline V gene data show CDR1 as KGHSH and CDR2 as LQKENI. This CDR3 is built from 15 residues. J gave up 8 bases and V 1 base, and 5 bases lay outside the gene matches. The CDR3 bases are TGTGCCAGCTCACCACGTCCACTAGCGGGACATGAGCAGTTCTTC. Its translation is CASSPRPLAGHEQFF.

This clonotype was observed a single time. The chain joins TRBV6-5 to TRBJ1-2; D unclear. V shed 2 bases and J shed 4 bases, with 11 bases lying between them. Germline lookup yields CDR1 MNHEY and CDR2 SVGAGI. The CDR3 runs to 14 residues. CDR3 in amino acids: CASSYREVGYGYTF. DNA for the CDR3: TGTGCCAGCAGTTACCGTGAGGTTGGCTATGGCTACACCTTC.

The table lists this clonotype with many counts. DNA for the CDR3: TGTGCCAGCAGCGTAGATGCTAGCGGGAGGGGGGAGCAGTACTTC. Amino acid sequence: CASSVDASGRGEQYF. The rearrangement joins TRBV9 to TRBJ2-7, with 12 bases that match TRBD2. Germline V CDR1 and CDR2: SGDLS, YYNGEE. The CDR3 consists of 15 residues. Germline trimming cut 0 bases from V and 7 bases from J; bases unmatched to any gene: 5. The full variable domain, its missing parts supplied by reference TRBV9 and TRBJ2-7, is DSGVTQTPKHLITATGQRVTLRCSPRSGDLSVYWYQQSLDQGLQFLIQYYNGEERAKGNILERFSAQQFPDLHSELNLSSLELGDSALYFCASSVDASGRGEQYFGPGTRLTVT.

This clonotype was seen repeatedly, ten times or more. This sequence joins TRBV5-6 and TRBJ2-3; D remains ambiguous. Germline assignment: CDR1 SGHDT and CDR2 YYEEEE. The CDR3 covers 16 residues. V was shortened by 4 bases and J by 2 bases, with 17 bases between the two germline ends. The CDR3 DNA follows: TGTGCCAGCAGCCCGCCGACCGAAAGACCCACAGATACGCAGTATTTT. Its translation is CASSPPTERPTDTQYF.

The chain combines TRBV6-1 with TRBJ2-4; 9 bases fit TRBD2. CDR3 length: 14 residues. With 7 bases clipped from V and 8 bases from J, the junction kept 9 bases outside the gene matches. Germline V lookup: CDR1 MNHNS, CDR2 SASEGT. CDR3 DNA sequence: TGTGCCAGCAAGGCCAGCGGGAGGCTTTACATTCAGTACTTC. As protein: CASKASGRLYIQYF.

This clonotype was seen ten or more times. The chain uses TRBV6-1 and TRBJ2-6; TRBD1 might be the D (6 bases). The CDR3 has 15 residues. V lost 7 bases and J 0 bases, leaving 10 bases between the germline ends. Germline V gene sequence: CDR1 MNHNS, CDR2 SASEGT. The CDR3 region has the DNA TGTGCCAGCACTGCAGGGGACTCTGGGGCCAACGTCCTGACTTTC. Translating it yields CASTAGDSGANVLTF.

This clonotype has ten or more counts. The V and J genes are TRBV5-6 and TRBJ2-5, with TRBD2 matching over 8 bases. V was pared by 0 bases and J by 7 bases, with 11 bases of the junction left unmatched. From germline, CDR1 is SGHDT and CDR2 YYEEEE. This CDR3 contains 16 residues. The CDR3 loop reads CASSLVGGRLPRTQYF. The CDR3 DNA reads TGTGCCAGCAGCTTGGTTGGCGGGAGGCTCCCCCGGACCCAGTACTTC.

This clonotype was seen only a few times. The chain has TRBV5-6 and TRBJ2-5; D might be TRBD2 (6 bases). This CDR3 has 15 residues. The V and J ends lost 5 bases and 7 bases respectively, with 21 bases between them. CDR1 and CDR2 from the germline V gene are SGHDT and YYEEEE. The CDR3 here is CASRKLDGSSGTQYF. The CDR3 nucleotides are TGTGCCAGCAGAAAATTGGACGGGAGTAGTGGGACCCAGTACTTC.

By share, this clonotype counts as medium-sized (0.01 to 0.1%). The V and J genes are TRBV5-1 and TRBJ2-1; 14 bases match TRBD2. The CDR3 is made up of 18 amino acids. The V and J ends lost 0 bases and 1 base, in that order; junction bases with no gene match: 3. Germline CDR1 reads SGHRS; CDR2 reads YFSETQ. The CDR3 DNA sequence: TGCGCCAGCAGCTTGGGACTAGCGGGAGGGCTTTCCTACAATGAGCAGTTCTTC. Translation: CASSLGLAGGLSYNEQFF.